Presented here are 11 T cell receptor beta chains from one specimen sequenced in a study of cytomegalovirus exposure and HLA in healthy donors. The protocol was immunoSEQ multiplex PCR, while the TCRdb copy is restricted to in-frame clones and leaves out a portion. The sample lists some 260,000 clones, around 90% occurring once. The material sequenced was PBMCs. These receptors were collected from a young woman in good health and CMV-seronegative.

The DNA of the CDR3 is TGTGCCTGGAGTGTACAAGGACCTGGGGCCAACGTCCTGACTTTC. Its protein product is CAWSVQGPGANVLTF. The chain uses TRBV30 and TRBJ2-6; D not resolved. The CDR3 sequence is 15 residues long. Germline V gene data show CDR1 as GTSNPN and CDR2 as SVGIG (reference sequence). Trimming took off 0 bases at V and 2 bases at J, with 8 bases between the two ends. Variable domain in full (rest from reference TRBV30 and TRBJ2-6): SQTIHQWPATLVQPVGSPLSLECTVEGTSNPNLYWYRQAAGRGLQLLFYSVGIGQISSEVPQNLSASRPQDRQFILSSKKLLLSDSGFYLCAWSVQGPGANVLTFGAGSRLTVL.

This clone appeared a single time. This chain links TRBV9 with TRBJ2-1, with D possibly matching TRBD1 (6 bases). V dropped 7 bases and J dropped 7 bases, with 21 bases sitting between them. This CDR3 has 15 residues. Per germline, CDR1 SGDLS and CDR2 YYNGEE. The DNA of the CDR3 is TGTGCCAGCGGACAGAACAGGGTGGGGGAGAATGAGCAGTTCTTC. This sequence encodes CASGQNRVGENEQFF.

The gene calls are TRBV25-1 and TRBJ1-2, with 9 bases lining up with TRBD1. The CDR3 extends over 14 amino acids. CDR1 MGHDK and CDR2 SYGVNS come from the germline V gene. V lost 4 bases and J lost 4; bases outside the gene matches: 4. The CDR3 DNA reads TGTGCCAGCAGTGTACCGGGACAGGGCTATGGCTACACCTTC. Its translation is CASSVPGQGYGYTF.

This chain joins TRBV19 and TRBJ1-4; D uncertain. The CDR3 runs 14 residues. The germline V gene encodes CDR1 LNHDA and CDR2 SQIVND (reference sequence). Trimming left V 2 bases short and J 0 bases short, with 4 bases between. CDR3 amino acids: CASSIQATNEKLFF. CDR3 sequence (DNA): TGTGCCAGTAGTATACAAGCAACTAATGAAAAACTGTTTTTT.

The V call is TRBV28, the J call TRBJ2-4; D call uncertain. V lost 4 bases and J lost 0, with 7 bases in between. Germline V gives CDR1 MDHEN, CDR2 SYDVKM. This CDR3 has 14 amino acids. The CDR3: CASSSFLAKNIQYF. CDR3 bases: TGTGCCAGCAGTTCGTTCCTAGCCAAAAACATTCAGTACTTC.

The V call is TRBV28, the J call TRBJ2-5, with D perhaps TRBD1 (6 bases). Deletions cut 1 base from V and 4 bases from J, with 10 bases between. This CDR3 contains 14 residues. CDR1 is MDHEN and CDR2 is SYDVKM in the germline V gene. The CDR3 DNA sequence: TGTGCCAGCAGTTTATTGGAGACAGGAGAGACCCAGTACTTC. Translation: CASSLLETGETQYF.

J is TRBJ2-7 and V is TRBV14, with 8 bases that match TRBD2. Germline V lookup: CDR1 SGHDN, CDR2 FVKESK. V lost 3 bases and J lost 4; bases outside the gene matches: 8. The CDR3 sequence is 15 residues long. The CDR3 coding sequence is TGTGCCAGCAGCCATAGACTAGCGAGTATGTACGAGCAGTACTTC. Its translation is CASSHRLASMYEQYF.

The CDR3, as DNA: TGTGCCAGCAGTGGGTATGGCGACCCCTACGAGCAGTACTTC. This gives the protein CASSGYGDPYEQYF. V and J are TRBV27 and TRBJ2-7; D is ambiguous. There are 14 residues in the CDR3. Trimming left V 5 bases short and J 2 bases short, with 13 bases between. Germline CDR1 is MNHEY and CDR2 is SMNVEV (reference sequence).

The rearrangement uses TRBV5-6 and TRBJ2-3; 10 bases agree with TRBD1. Trimming took 1 base from V and 4 from J; bases not matched to a gene: 3. Germline V CDR1 and CDR2: SGHDT, YYEEEE. The CDR3 length is 15 residues. The CDR3 protein is CASSLSGTGADTQYF. The DNA of the CDR3 is TGTGCCAGCAGCTTGTCCGGGACAGGGGCAGATACGCAGTATTTT.

V usage is TRBV23-1 and J usage is TRBJ1-1; D remains unclear. TRBV23-1 is sorted into the ORF group, with uncertain function. The CDR3 runs 15 residues. Trimming left V 0 bases short and J 4 bases short, with 12 bases between. CDR3 in amino acids: CASSQSIHSGTEAFF. CDR3 sequence (DNA): TGCGCCAGCAGTCAATCGATCCATTCAGGCACTGAAGCTTTCTTT.

This rearrangement joins TRBV27 to TRBJ2-7; D not certain. V was shortened by 2 bases and J by 3 bases, with 8 bases between the two germline ends. The germline V gene encodes CDR1 MNHEY and CDR2 SMNVEV (reference sequence). This CDR3 comprises 13 residues. CDR3 sequence (DNA): TGTGCCAGCAGTTTAGGGTATAGCTACGAGCAGTACTTC. It codes for CASSLGYSYEQYF.